The clone carrying this TCR beta chain was counted many times. This CDR3 spans 13 amino acids. Trimming shortened V by 6 bases and J by 3 bases, and 11 bases separated the two germline ends. CDR1 and CDR2 (germline): DFQATT, SNEGSKA (reference sequence). These data belong to a study of molecular identifiers for immune sequencing clone quantification. TCRdb re-derived calls from the PCR reads in MiXCR, one entry per CDR3 protein. The top ten clones hold 0.85% to 0.9% of a sample with approximately 670,000 distinct CDR3 sequences, just under 20% of them seen once. The gene calls are TRBV20-1 and TRBJ2-2; D not resolved. The specimen sequenced was naive CD8+ T cells from blood, with Jurkat cell RNA spiked in. Subset meaning: FACS-sorted CD8+CD4-CCR7+CD45RA+ naive T cells. The receptor's source is a human donor in good health. Some libraries in this study had Jurkat cell RNA spiked in. The CDR3, as DNA: TGCAGTGCCGAGAGGTCCGACACCGGGGAGCTGTTTTTT. This translates into CSAERSDTGELFF.